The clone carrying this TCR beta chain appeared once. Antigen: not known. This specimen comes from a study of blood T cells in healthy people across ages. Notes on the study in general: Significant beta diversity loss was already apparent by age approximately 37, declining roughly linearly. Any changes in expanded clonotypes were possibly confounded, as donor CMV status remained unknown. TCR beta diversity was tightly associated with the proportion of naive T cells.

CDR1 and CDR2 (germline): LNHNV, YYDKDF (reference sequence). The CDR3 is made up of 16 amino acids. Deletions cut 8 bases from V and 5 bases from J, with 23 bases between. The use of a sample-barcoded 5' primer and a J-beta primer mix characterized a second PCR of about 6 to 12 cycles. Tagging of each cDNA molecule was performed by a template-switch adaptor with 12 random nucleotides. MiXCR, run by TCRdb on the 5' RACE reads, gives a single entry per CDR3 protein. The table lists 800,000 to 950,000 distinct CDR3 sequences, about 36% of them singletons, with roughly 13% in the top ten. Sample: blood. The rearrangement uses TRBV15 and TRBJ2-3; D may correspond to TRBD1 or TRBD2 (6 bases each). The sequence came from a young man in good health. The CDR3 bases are TGTGCCACCGGCACCCCCTCGAGGGGGGATCAAGATACGCAGTATTTT. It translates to CATGTPSRGDQDTQYF. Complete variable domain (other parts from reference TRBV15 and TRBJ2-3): DAMVIQNPRYQVTQFGKPVTLSCSQTLNHNVMYWYQQKSSQAPKLLFHYYDKDFNNEADTPDNFQSRRPNTSFCFLDIRSPGLGDTAMYLCATGTPSRGDQDTQYFGPGTRLTVL.